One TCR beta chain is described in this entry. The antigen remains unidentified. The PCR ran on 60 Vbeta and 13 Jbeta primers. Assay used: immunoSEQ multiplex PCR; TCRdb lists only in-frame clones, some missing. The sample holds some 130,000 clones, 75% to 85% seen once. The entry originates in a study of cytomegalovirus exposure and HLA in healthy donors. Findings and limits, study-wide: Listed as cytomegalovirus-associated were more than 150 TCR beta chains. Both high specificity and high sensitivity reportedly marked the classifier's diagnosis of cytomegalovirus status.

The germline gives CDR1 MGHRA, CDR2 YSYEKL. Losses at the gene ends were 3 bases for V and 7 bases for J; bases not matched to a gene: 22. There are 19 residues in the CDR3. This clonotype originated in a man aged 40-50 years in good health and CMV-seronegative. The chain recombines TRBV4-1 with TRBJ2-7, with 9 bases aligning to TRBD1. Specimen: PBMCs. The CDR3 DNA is TGCGCCAGCAGCCACGGCCTCGCGCCCGGAGGACAGGGGCGAGGGGAGCAGTACTTC. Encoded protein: CASSHGLAPGGQGRGEQYF.